This TCR beta chain stems from a study of blood T cell repertoires in COVID-19. Study-level information: Spain, Italy and the United States supplied samples that represented acute and convalescent COVID-19. From T cells, B-cell-depleted T cells, or PBMCs came the material, which was cDNA or gDNA.

The CDR3 extends over 11 amino acids. V was shortened by 5 bases and J by 12 bases, with 13 bases between the two germline ends. Germline CDR1 reads MDHEN; CDR2 reads SYDVKM. Repertoires were generated with immunoSEQ multiplex PCR, while TCRdb's copy carries only in-frame clones and drops some. Here the sample spans more than 100,000 clones, 84% being singletons. Ages ranged from about 18 to 100 years, with residence in 24 US areas. Assignments of participants to cohorts depended upon their own reported clinical history. The sample was PBMCs or T cells enriched from blood (not recorded which). This sequence originates from a woman aged 25 to 39 who had recovered from COVID-19. The chain carries TRBV28 and TRBJ1-1; D perhaps matches TRBD1 (5 bases). CDR3 loop: CASSQAGGSFF. The CDR3 DNA reads TGTGCCAGCAGTCAAGCGGGGGGGTCTTTCTTT.